This entry lists 13 T cell receptor beta chains sequenced from one sample in a study of cytomegalovirus exposure and HLA in healthy donors. TCRdb keeps only in-frame clones here, not all; method: immunoSEQ multiplex PCR. The sample lists 150,000 to 200,000 clones, 86% occurring once. Sequences were obtained from PBMCs. Receptors originate from a woman between 18 and 29 years old in good health and CMV-seronegative.

The CDR3 region is CASSLGHEGTYGYTF. CDR3 nucleotides: TGTGCCAGCAGCTTGGGTCACGAGGGGACTTATGGCTACACCTTC. The chain joins TRBV5-8 to TRBJ1-2, with D maybe TRBD1 (5 bases). V was shortened by 0 bases and J by 5 bases, with 14 bases between the two germline ends. The CDR3 is 15 amino acids. The V gene's germline CDR1 is SGHTS and CDR2 YDEGEE.

This clone appeared a single time. The chain has TRBV6-1 and TRBJ2-2; 10 bases line up with TRBD1. The trim removed 7 bases at V and 4 bases at J, leaving 6 bases unmatched. CDR3 size: 15 residues. CDR1 is MNHNS and CDR2 is SASEGT in the germline V gene. CDR3 in DNA: TGTGCCAGCATAGACAGGGGGCCGGGCACCGGGGAGCTGTTTTTT. It yields the protein CASIDRGPGTGELFF.

This sequence joins TRBV10-1 and TRBJ2-3, with D perhaps TRBD1 (7 bases). The CDR3 length is 14 residues. V gave up 2 bases and J gave up 6 bases, with 12 bases separating them. Germline V CDR1 and CDR2: WNHNN, SYGVQD (reference sequence). CDR3 protein: CASSEGQEGDTQYF. Here the CDR3 DNA reads TGCGCCAGCAGTGAGGGACAGGAGGGCGATACGCAGTATTTT.

CDR3 in amino acids: CASSTRGAGYEQYF. Written as DNA, the CDR3 is TGTGCCAGTAGTACGCGGGGGGCCGGCTACGAGCAGTACTTC. The chain employs TRBV19 and TRBJ2-7; 8 bases map to TRBD2. CDR3 length: 14 residues. Trimming cost V 4 bases and J 3 bases; bases outside gene matches: 5. Germline V CDR1 and CDR2: LNHDA, SQIVND (reference sequence).

J is TRBJ2-1 and V is TRBV10-3; the match to TRBD2 covers 14 bases. Germline V gene sequence: CDR1 ENHRY, CDR2 SYGVKD. The length of the CDR3 is 14 residues. Losses at the gene ends were 7 bases for V and 9 bases for J; bases not matched to a gene: 5. The CDR3 protein is CAINPGLAGAEQFF. The CDR3 DNA is TGTGCCATCAATCCGGGACTAGCGGGAGCTGAGCAGTTCTTC.

The chain couples TRBV19 to TRBJ1-2, with D unclear. This CDR3 is 15 amino acids long. V dropped 5 bases and J dropped 8 bases, with 21 bases sitting between them. Germline assignment: CDR1 LNHDA and CDR2 SQIVND (reference sequence). The CDR3 protein is CASSLTFVGREGYTF. For the CDR3, the DNA is TGTGCCAGTAGTCTAACCTTTGTGGGCAGAGAGGGCTACACCTTC.

The rearrangement links TRBV18 to TRBJ2-1; D is unclear. Trimming removed 3 bases from V and 0 bases from J, with 12 bases in between. This CDR3 has 16 amino acids. Germline loops: CDR1 KGHSH, CDR2 LQKENI. CDR3 nucleotide sequence: TGTGCCAGCTCACCCTTTGTCATGAGCTCCTACAATGAGCAGTTCTTC. It specifies CASSPFVMSSYNEQFF.

Points on this clone: A read error may account for a junction end that differs from germline. The chain carries TRBV7-8 and TRBJ2-7, with 9 bases fitting TRBD2. CDR1 SGHVS and CDR2 FQNEAQ come from the germline V gene. The CDR3 runs to 16 residues. The CDR3 here is CASSLVGRGGTKASNF. The CDR3 DNA is TGTGCCAGCAGCTTAGTAGGGCGGGGGGGAACAAAGGCATCCAACTTC.

The chain joins TRBV5-4 to TRBJ1-3; a possible D gene is TRBD1 (6 bases). Germline-derived CDR1 and CDR2 are SGHNT and YYREEE (reference sequence). The CDR3 is 15 residues long. With 7 bases removed from V and 4 bases from J, the gap between germline ends came to 18 bases. CDR3 sequence (DNA): TGTGCCAGCGCCCCCCAAACAGGGCCCGGAAACACCATATATTTT. It codes for CASAPQTGPGNTIYF.

The rearrangement joins TRBV2 to TRBJ2-7; 8 bases agree with TRBD2. The CDR3 runs to 15 residues. CDR1 is SNHLY, CDR2 FYNNEI, per germline. Trimming cost V 5 bases and J 3 bases; bases outside gene matches: 9. CDR3 sequence: CASSLHRGGNYEQYF. Here the CDR3 DNA reads TGTGCCAGCAGTCTACACCGGGGGGGTAACTACGAGCAGTACTTC.

The chain employs TRBV5-4 and TRBJ2-3; TRBD1 agrees at 9 bases. After removal of 4 bases from V and 6 bases from J, the junction contained 12 bases not matched to a gene. Germline V lookup: CDR1 SGHNT, CDR2 YYREEE (reference sequence). CDR3 length equals 16 residues. The CDR3 region has the DNA TGTGCCAGCAGCCCTGGGACAGGGCACGGCAGGGATACGCAGTATTTT. Amino acid sequence: CASSPGTGHGRDTQYF.

This sequence joins TRBV5-6 and TRBJ1-3, with D perhaps TRBD1 (6 bases). Germline CDR1 is SGHDT and CDR2 is YYEEEE. With 6 bases removed from V and 3 bases from J, the gap between germline ends came to 13 bases. This CDR3 is built from 14 residues. The CDR3: CASKMYRDGNTIYF. DNA for the CDR3: TGTGCCAGCAAGATGTACAGGGATGGAAACACCATATATTTT.

This chain joins TRBV28 and TRBJ1-1; 8 bases line up with TRBD1. This CDR3 comprises 13 residues. V trimming: 4 bases; J trimming: 6 bases; junction bases outside the gene matches: 4. Germline CDR1 and CDR2: MDHEN and SYDVKM. The DNA of the CDR3 is TGTGCCAGCAGTTACAGGGGGGAATCTGAAGCTTTCTTT. Translating gives CASSYRGESEAFF. The variable domain in full, completed from reference TRBV28 and TRBJ1-1, reads DVKVTQSSRYLVKRTGEKVFLECVQDMDHENMFWYRQDPGLGLRLIYFSYDVKMKEKGDIPEGYSVSREKKERFSLILESASTNQTSMYLCASSYRGESEAFFGQGTRLTVV.